This T cell receptor (beta chain) was captured by sequencing in a study of response to subunit inactivated influenza vaccine. This clonotype was counted a few times. TCRdb recomputed calls from the RT-PCR reads with MiXCR, one row per CDR3 protein. In the table there are 180,000 or so distinct CDR3 sequences, approximately 12% of which are singletons. The junction had 9 bases not matched to a gene; V was cut back by 6 bases and J by 10 bases. The germline V gene has CDR1 MDHEN and CDR2 SYDVKM. CDR3 size: 14 residues. These data also featured in a second study, about T cells expressing NK-cell markers. That work contributes: 5'RACE template switching with UMIs generated TCR beta cDNA. NKG2C+ dominant clonotype frequencies in over 5 donors were roughly 1.0-7.5% of CD8+ T cells.

The J gene is TRBJ1-6, the V gene TRBV28; 7 nucleotides agree with TRBD1. The clonotype comes from a man in his forties or fifties who received an inactivated influenza vaccine. The starting material was CD8+ T cells sorted from PBMCs, obtained approximately 13 days after vaccination. CDR3 amino acids: CASSPGQLESPLHF. The CDR3 DNA sequence: TGTGCCAGCAGCCCGGGACAGCTAGAATCACCCCTCCACTTT.